This T cell receptor beta chain was captured in a study of T cell responses to AZD1222 COVID-19 vaccine. This CDR3 is 13 amino acids long. The germline V gene has CDR1 SEHNR and CDR2 FQNEAQ (reference sequence). Losses at the gene ends were 8 bases for V and 5 bases for J; bases not matched to a gene: 5. Only in-frame clones appear in the TCRdb table, and some are missing; sequencing was by immunoSEQ multiplex PCR. The table has around 130,000 clones, approximately 90% seen once. Study-level points and caveats: Targets within unmutated variant regions were reportedly found for nearly half of spike-specific TCRs.

Concerning this clone: The antigen is unknown.

The chain uses TRBV7-9 and TRBJ2-2, with TRBD1 matching 7 bases. Sequences were derived from peripheral blood, sampled 28 days after the second AZD1222 dose. The TCR was taken from an adult who received the AZD1222 COVID-19 vaccine. The DNA for the CDR3 is TGTGCCAGCCAGGGGGAACGGACCGGGGAGCTGTTTTTT. Its translation is CASQGERTGELFF. Using reference TRBV7-9 and TRBJ2-2 for the parts outside the CDR3, the full variable domain is DTGVSQNPRHKITKRGQNVTFRCDPISEHNRLYWYRQTLGQGPEFLTYFQNEAQLEKSRLLSDRFSAERPKGSFSTLEIQRTEQGDSAMYLCASQGERTGELFFGEGSRLTVL.